Relative to its sample, the clone carrying this T cell receptor (beta chain) is medium-sized (0.01 to 0.1%). What it recognizes is unknown. The data belong to a study of spatial heterogeneity in lung cancer. Regarding the study as a whole: Tracking of tumor mutation counts was seen in expanded intratumoral alpha and beta TCR counts.

One entry per CDR3 protein, called by TCRdb with MiXCR from the 5' RACE reads. This table holds some 3,100 distinct CDR3 sequences, roughly 6% found once. The ends were cut back, 5 bases at V and 6 bases at J, with 19 bases in the middle. Germline V gives CDR1 SGHNT, CDR2 YENEEA. The CDR3 length is 15 residues. Time point meaning: sample taken at primary tumor resection. The J gene is TRBJ1-1, the V gene TRBV11-3, with a tentative D call TRBD1 (6 bases). The TCR comes from a male donor with early-stage non-small cell lung cancer. Sequencing used lung tumor tissue, obtained at surgery. The CDR3: CASSPDPGAGAEAFF. The CDR3 DNA reads TGTGCCAGCAGCCCAGATCCGGGGGCGGGCGCTGAAGCTTTCTTT.